This T cell receptor beta chain was identified in a study of molecular identifiers for immune sequencing clone quantification. Bulk TCR library preparation followed previously described methods with listed TCR primers. In TCRdb, the PCR reads were re-called with MiXCR into one record per CDR3 protein. The repertoire holds around 43,000 distinct CDR3 sequences, under 25% seen once, with roughly 1% in the top ten. A remark on this clonotype: The antigen is undetermined. One end of the junction varies from germline; a read error may be responsible.

CD8+CD4-CCR7+CD45RA+ sorting gave the naive CD8 T cells. Study-wide findings and caveats: Whereas clones above 20 RNA copies held under 1% of naive-cell molecules, they held over 97% of effector molecules.

CDR3 length equals 12 residues. The germline V gene has CDR1 MNHEY and CDR2 SMNVEV (reference sequence). V and J are TRBV27 and TRBJ1-1, with no clear D. The clonotype was recovered from a human donor in good health. Some libraries in this study had Jurkat cell RNA spiked in. The sample was naive CD8+ T cells from blood, with Jurkat cell RNA spiked in. The subset was: FACS-sorted CD8+CD4-CCR7+CD45RA+ naive T cells. As DNA, the CDR3 is TGTGCCAGCAGTTCTTTAGGCTCCGAAGCTTTCTTC. Protein sequence: CASSSLGSEAFF.